This TCR beta chain was documented in a study of blood T cells in healthy people across ages. Combining a sample-barcoded 5' primer with a J-beta primer mix, a second PCR ran for about 7 to 11 cycles. The template-switch adaptor was a 5' adaptor with 12 random nucleotides. It tagged each cDNA molecule. TCRdb reanalysed the 5' RACE reads using MiXCR and keeps one entry per CDR3 protein. Of hundreds of thousands of distinct CDR3 sequences detected, around two fifths appear once; the ten largest clones hold roughly 19%. With respect to this clonotype: The antigen is not known.

Findings and caveats of the study: Age advanced and TCR beta diversity per million T cells fell, roughly linearly. Naive T cell percentage by flow cytometry tracked strongly with beta diversity.

The sequenced sample was blood. The sequence derives from a man in his 60s in good health.

CDR3 in amino acids: CASSTNTGGNEQYF. The CDR3 nucleotides are TGTGCCAGCAGTACAAACACAGGGGGCAATGAGCAGTACTTC. V and J are TRBV28 and TRBJ2-5; TRBD1 matches at 9 bases. This CDR3 spans 14 amino acids. Trimming cost V 5 bases and J 11 bases; bases outside gene matches: 12. Germline CDR1 and CDR2: MDHEN and SYDVKM.